Below are 20 T cell receptor beta chains sequenced from a single sample in a study of patients and donors after allogeneic stem cell transplantation. Via MiXCR, TCRdb re-called the RT-PCR reads, giving one row per CDR3 protein. This sample has over 150,000 distinct CDR3 sequences, with around 30% found just once. Sample: blood, either unsorted or a sorted T cell fraction (not recorded which). The receptor set was obtained from a human donor who was either an allogeneic HSCT recipient or a stem cell or donor lymphocyte infusion donor (not recorded which). It is not recorded whose cells these are; they may come from a transplant donor.

V gene TRBV4-1 combines with J gene TRBJ1-3; D might be TRBD1 (6 bases). Germline V gives CDR1 MGHRA, CDR2 YSYEKL. Trimming cost V 1 base and J 0 bases, with 13 bases left between them. The CDR3 runs 17 residues. The CDR3 here is CASSQGRQAISGNTIYF. The CDR3 nucleotides read TGCGCCAGCAGCCAAGGAAGACAGGCCATCTCTGGAAACACCATATATTTT.

The chain has TRBV27 and TRBJ2-5; no definite D call. The length of the CDR3 is 13 residues. The V end lost 3 bases, the J end lost 0 bases, and 5 bases lay between the germline ends. The germline gives CDR1 MNHEY, CDR2 SMNVEV (reference sequence). CDR3 in amino acids: CASSLENQETQYF. DNA of the CDR3: TGTGCCAGCAGTTTGGAAAACCAAGAGACCCAGTACTTC.

The J gene is TRBJ2-5, the V gene TRBV6-5, with 7 bases lining up with TRBD2. Germline assignment: CDR1 MNHEY and CDR2 SVGAGI. This CDR3 is built from 14 residues. Trimming at V came to 0 bases and at J to 4 bases, leaving 2 bases not matched to a gene. CDR3 sequence: CASSYSTSPETQYF. In DNA form, the CDR3 reads TGTGCCAGCAGTTACTCGACTAGCCCAGAGACCCAGTACTTC.

In its sample, this clonotype was seen a few times. J is TRBJ1-2 and V is TRBV29-1, with D perhaps TRBD1 (5 bases). Germline V CDR1 and CDR2: SQVTM, ANQGSEA. The CDR3 runs to 15 residues. Trimming removed 2 bases at V and 0 bases at J, with 13 bases between. CDR3 bases: TGCAGCGTTGAATTGAGGGGAGAGGCTAACTATGGCTACACCTTC. Translated: CSVELRGEANYGYTF.

V and J are TRBV6-4 and TRBJ2-1, with 9 nucleotides matching TRBD2. Germline V gene data show CDR1 as MRHNA and CDR2 as SNTAGT. CDR3 length: 12 residues. V trimming: 4 bases; J trimming: 14 bases; junction bases outside the gene matches: 6. The CDR3: CASSATSGRKFF. CDR3 DNA: TGTGCCAGCAGTGCTACTAGCGGGCGGAAGTTCTTC.

The chain combines TRBV4-2 with TRBJ2-1, with 8 bases matching TRBD1. With V trimmed by 1 base and J by 8 bases, 10 bases remained unmatched. CDR3 size: 16 residues. Per the germline V gene, CDR1 is LGHNA and CDR2 is YNFKEQ. This CDR3 reads CASSQGLRTGLDEQFF. The CDR3 region has the DNA TGTGCCAGCAGCCAAGGACTGCGGACAGGGTTGGATGAGCAGTTCTTC.

This clonotype was found many times. This rearrangement joins TRBV12-3 or TRBV12-4 to TRBJ1-5; D not resolved. There are 14 residues in the CDR3. V was cut by 6 bases and J by 3 bases, with 12 bases left in between. The CDR3: CASSRYSTNQPQHF. In DNA form, the CDR3 reads TGTGCCAGCAGCCGATATAGCACCAATCAGCCCCAGCATTTT.

The table lists this clonotype with a few counts. The chain uses TRBV10-3 and TRBJ2-7; no clear D gene. CDR1 is ENHRY and CDR2 is SYGVKD in the germline V gene. V gave up 2 bases and J gave up 0 bases, with 8 bases separating them. The CDR3 covers 14 residues. The CDR3 reads CAISEGQSSYEQYF. The DNA for the CDR3 is TGTGCCATCAGTGAGGGCCAGAGCTCCTACGAGCAGTACTTC.

This rearrangement joins TRBV20-1 to TRBJ2-7; D gene uncertain. The CDR3 totals 16 residues. V dropped 0 bases and J dropped 0 bases, with 15 bases sitting between them. Germline CDR1 is DFQATT and CDR2 is SNEGSKA (reference sequence). DNA of the CDR3: TGCAGTGCTAGAGATTACACGCAGGAGAACTCCTACGAGCAGTACTTC. Residues: CSARDYTQENSYEQYF.

V usage is TRBV6-5 and J usage is TRBJ1-6; 9 bases fit TRBD1. Losses at the gene ends were 6 bases for V and 10 bases for J; bases not matched to a gene: 7. CDR3 length equals 14 residues. Germline CDR1 is MNHEY and CDR2 is SVGAGI. The CDR3 loop is CASSSTGTGSPLHF. CDR3 nucleotide sequence: TGTGCCAGCAGCTCGACAGGGACAGGGTCACCCCTCCACTTT.

Only a few counts were recorded for this clonotype. The chain is built from TRBV5-1 and TRBJ2-7; no clear D gene. Germline V gene lookup returns CDR1 SGHRS and CDR2 YFSETQ. This CDR3 has 14 residues. Trimming left V 0 bases short and J 0 bases short, with 7 bases between. CDR3 in DNA: TGCGCCAGCAGCTTGGCCGACGGCTCCTACGAGCAGTACTTC. Its translation: CASSLADGSYEQYF.

This clonotype was detected ten times or more. The rearrangement joins TRBV12-3 or TRBV12-4 to TRBJ1-2; a possible D gene is TRBD1 (5 bases). V was trimmed by 5 bases and J by 4 bases, leaving 11 bases between them. This CDR3 is built from 13 residues. The CDR3 reads CASSRDGAYGYTF. Written as DNA, the CDR3 is TGTGCCAGCAGTCGGGACGGGGCCTATGGCTACACCTTC.

J is TRBJ2-3 and V is TRBV6-6; D is unresolved. The CDR3 is 14 amino acids. Germline lookup yields CDR1 MNHNY and CDR2 SVGAGI (reference sequence). V lost 2 bases to trimming and J lost 4 bases, with 10 bases between them. The CDR3, as DNA: TGTGCCAGCAGTTACACCTCAGAGGCAGATACGCAGTATTTT. It yields the protein CASSYTSEADTQYF.

This clonotype was detected only a few times. The rearrangement joins TRBV5-1 to TRBJ1-6; possible D gene TRBD1, 5 bases. The CDR3 spans 16 residues. V was trimmed by 0 bases and J by 4 bases, leaving 11 bases between them. Germline-derived CDR1 and CDR2 are SGHRS and YFSETQ. The CDR3 DNA reads as TGCGCCAGCAGCTTGGTAGGGGAGCTGTATAATTCACCCCTCCACTTT. This gives the protein CASSLVGELYNSPLHF.

The table lists this clonotype with a few counts. The rearrangement uses TRBV7-2 and TRBJ1-3; D perhaps matches TRBD1 (5 bases). The length of the CDR3 is 15 residues. V lost 0 bases, J lost 4 bases, and 10 bases lay in between. Germline loops: CDR1 SGHTA, CDR2 FQGNSA. The CDR3 sequence is CASSLAVTAGNTIYF. The CDR3 nucleotides are TGTGCCAGCAGCTTAGCGGTGACAGCGGGAAACACCATATATTTT.

The gene calls are TRBV11-2 and TRBJ2-1; 10 bases are a match to TRBD2. The J segment lost 2 bases and the V segment lost 8 bases, leaving 9 bases of the junction unmatched. Germline-derived CDR1 and CDR2 are SGHAT and FQNNGV. This CDR3 contains 16 residues. In DNA, the CDR3 is TGTGCCAGCTGGGGGGTAGCGGGAGGCCCCTACAATGAGCAGTTCTTC. Its translation is CASWGVAGGPYNEQFF.

This rearrangement joins TRBV4-3 to TRBJ2-7; D perhaps matches TRBD2 (6 bases). The germline V and J ends were trimmed by 1 base and 1 base, with 14 bases remaining between them. This CDR3 has 16 residues. Germline CDR1 LGHNA, CDR2 YSLEER. The CDR3 DNA reads as TGCGCCAGCAGCCAAGTGGTAACTAGCTGGTCCTACGAGCAGTACTTC. This codes for CASSQVVTSWSYEQYF.

In this sample, this clonotype turned up a few times. The gene calls are TRBV2 and TRBJ1-5; possible D gene TRBD1, 5 bases. This CDR3 contains 13 residues. Germline loops: CDR1 SNHLY, CDR2 FYNNEI. Trimming took off 4 bases at V and 6 bases at J, with 10 bases between the two ends. CDR3 sequence: CASSGEGTQPQHF. The CDR3 bases are TGTGCCAGCAGTGGGGAGGGGACTCAGCCCCAGCATTTT.

This clonotype appeared a few times. The CDR3: CASSAALGNEQFF. The CDR3 bases are TGTGCCAGCAGCGCCGCACTAGGCAATGAGCAGTTCTTC. The chain employs TRBV9 and TRBJ2-1; D perhaps matches TRBD2 (5 bases). Germline lookup yields CDR1 SGDLS and CDR2 YYNGEE. With 3 bases removed from V and 6 bases from J, the gap between germline ends came to 10 bases. CDR3 size: 13 residues.

This clonotype was seen many times. In DNA form, the CDR3 reads TGTGCTAGTGGTTTTCTTCAGCCCCAGCATTTT. It translates to CASGFLQPQHF. V and J are TRBV12-5 and TRBJ1-5; no definite D call. The V end was cut by 3 bases, the J end by 6 bases, with 3 bases between. This CDR3 spans 11 amino acids. Germline CDR1 LGHNT, CDR2 FRNRAP.